The TCR beta chain under discussion was sequenced for a study of OX40 agonist ivuxolimab in advanced cancers. Study overall: The patients received agonistic anti-OX40 (CD134) antibody ivuxolimab. Participants, 75% to 85% male, averaged roughly 55 years of age, ranging from roughly 23 to 80. General study findings and limits: Near-lowest levels of clonal expansion characterized partial responders at 0.1-3.0 mg/kg. In the expanded peripheral T cells, antigen specificity was never determined.

Libraries were prepared by immunoSEQ multiplex PCR; TCRdb keeps only in-frame clonotypes and omits some of them. The sample contains approximately 45,000 clones, 75% to 90% of which appear only once. Comments on this clone: Its antigen is not known.

Trimming at V came to 1 base and at J to 7 bases, leaving 6 bases not matched to a gene. This CDR3 is 14 amino acids long. The germline CDR1 and CDR2 sequences are SGHKS and YYEKEE (reference sequence). The TCR was taken from an adult with an advanced solid tumor such as melanoma, head and neck, liver or kidney cancer. The rearrangement uses TRBV5-5 and TRBJ1-2; 8 bases match TRBD1. Sequenced material: CD4+ or CD8+ T cells sorted from blood, taken in a trial of the OX40 agonist ivuxolimab. The CDR3 sequence is CASSLLGTGFGYTF. CDR3 in DNA: TGTGCCAGCAGCTTGCTGGGGACAGGTTTTGGCTACACCTTC.